This T cell receptor beta chain stems from a study of T-cell reconstitution after alpha-beta-depleted transplantation in children. The CDR3 consists of 15 residues. The ends were cut back, 0 bases at V and 0 bases at J, with 12 bases in the middle. CDR1 and CDR2 (germline): DFQATT, SNEGSKA (reference sequence). A library of TCRbeta sequences, prepared with unique molecular identifiers, was generated. TCRdb ran MiXCR on the PCR reads and lists one entry per CDR3 protein. The profile shows just over 950,000 distinct CDR3 sequences, roughly 29% of them singletons. Study-wide points: Recipient T cells and thymic progenitors that survived gave rise to the high TCRbeta diversity observed at day 60 in some patients. The main origin of T-cell counts and diversity one year after transplant was newly produced T cells. Several hundred rapidly expanded clones from non-depleted graft cells reportedly supplied alpha-beta T cells about two months post-transplant.

This clonotype has more than one count but fewer than ten. What it recognizes is unknown. Sequenced here: PBMCs, mostly from graft donor cells, sampled 360 days after TCRalphabeta/CD19-depleted stem cell transplant. The V call is TRBV20-1, the J call TRBJ2-7; D not certain. The clonotype comes from a boy under three years old who had a stem cell transplant for SCID, so the T cells may come from the graft donor. CDR3 nucleotides: TGCAGTGCTAGAGATGGCAGACGGGTCTCCTACGAGCAGTACTTC. Its translation is CSARDGRRVSYEQYF.